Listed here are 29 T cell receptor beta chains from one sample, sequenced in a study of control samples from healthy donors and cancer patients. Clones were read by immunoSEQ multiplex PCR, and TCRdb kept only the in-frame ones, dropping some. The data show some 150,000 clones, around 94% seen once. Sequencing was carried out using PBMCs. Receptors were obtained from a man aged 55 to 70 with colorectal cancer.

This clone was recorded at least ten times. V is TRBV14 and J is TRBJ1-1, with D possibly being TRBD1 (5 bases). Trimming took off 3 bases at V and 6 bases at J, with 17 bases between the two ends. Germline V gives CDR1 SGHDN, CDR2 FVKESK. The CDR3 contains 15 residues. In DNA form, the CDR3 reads TGTGCCAGCAGCCATCGTAGGGGCCCCATGGCTGAAGCTTTCTTT. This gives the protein CASSHRRGPMAEAFF.

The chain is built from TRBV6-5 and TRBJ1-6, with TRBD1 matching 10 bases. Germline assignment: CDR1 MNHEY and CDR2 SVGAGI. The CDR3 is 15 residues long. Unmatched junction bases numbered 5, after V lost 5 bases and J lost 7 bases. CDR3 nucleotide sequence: TGTGCCAGCAGTACCCCGACAGGGGGCAATTCACCCCTCCACTTT. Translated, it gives CASSTPTGGNSPLHF.

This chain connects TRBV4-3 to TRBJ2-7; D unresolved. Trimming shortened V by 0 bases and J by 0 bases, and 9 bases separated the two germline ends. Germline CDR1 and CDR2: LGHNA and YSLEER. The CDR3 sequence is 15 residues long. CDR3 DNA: TGCGCCAGCAGCCAAGATAGGGCGAGCTCCTACGAGCAGTACTTC. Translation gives CASSQDRASSYEQYF.

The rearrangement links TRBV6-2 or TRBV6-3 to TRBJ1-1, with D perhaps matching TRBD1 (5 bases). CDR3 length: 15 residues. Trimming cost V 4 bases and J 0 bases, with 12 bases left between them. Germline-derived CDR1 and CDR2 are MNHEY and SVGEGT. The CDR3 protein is CASSSTRVMNTEAFF. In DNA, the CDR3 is TGTGCCAGCAGTTCCACCAGGGTCATGAACACTGAAGCTTTCTTT.

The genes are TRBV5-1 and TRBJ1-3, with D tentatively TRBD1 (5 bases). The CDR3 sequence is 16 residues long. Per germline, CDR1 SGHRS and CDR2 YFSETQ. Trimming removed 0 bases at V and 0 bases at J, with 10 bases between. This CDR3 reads CASSLAGADSGNTIYF. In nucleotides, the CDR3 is TGCGCCAGCAGCTTGGCCGGGGCAGACTCTGGAAACACCATATATTTT.

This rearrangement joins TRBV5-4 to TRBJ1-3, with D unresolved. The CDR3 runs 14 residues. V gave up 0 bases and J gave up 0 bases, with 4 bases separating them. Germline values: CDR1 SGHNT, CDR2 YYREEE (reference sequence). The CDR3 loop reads CASSLEGSGNTIYF. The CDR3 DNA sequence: TGTGCCAGCAGCTTGGAGGGCTCTGGAAACACCATATATTTT.

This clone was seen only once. In nucleotides, the CDR3 is TGCGCCAGCAGCTTGGGTCGAAATCTCGGGAACACTGAAGCTTTCTTT. This gives the protein CASSLGRNLGNTEAFF. The rearrangement uses TRBV5-1 and TRBJ1-1; the D is unclear. V was clipped by 0 bases and J by 1 base, with 13 bases between them. This CDR3 is 16 amino acids long. CDR1 SGHRS and CDR2 YFSETQ come from the germline V gene.

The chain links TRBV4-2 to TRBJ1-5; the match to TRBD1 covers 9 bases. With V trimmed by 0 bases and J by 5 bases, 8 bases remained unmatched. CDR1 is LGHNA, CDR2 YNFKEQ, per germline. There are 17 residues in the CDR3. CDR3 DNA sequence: TGTGCCAGCAGCCAAGACATAAGGGACAGGGTCGATCAGCCCCAGCATTTT. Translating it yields CASSQDIRDRVDQPQHF.

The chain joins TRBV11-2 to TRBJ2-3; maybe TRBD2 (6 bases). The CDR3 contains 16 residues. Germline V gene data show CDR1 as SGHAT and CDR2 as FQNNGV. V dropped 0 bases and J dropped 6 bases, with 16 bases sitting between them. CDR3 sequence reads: CASSLDVRGRKDTQYF. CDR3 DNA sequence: TGTGCCAGCAGCTTAGATGTTCGGGGGAGAAAGGATACGCAGTATTTT.

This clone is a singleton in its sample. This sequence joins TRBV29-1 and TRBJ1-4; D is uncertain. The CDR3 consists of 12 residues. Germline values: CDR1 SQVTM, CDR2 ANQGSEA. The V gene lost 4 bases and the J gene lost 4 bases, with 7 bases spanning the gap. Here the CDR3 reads CSVVSGNEKLFF. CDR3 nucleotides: TGCAGCGTTGTCTCGGGTAATGAAAAACTGTTTTTT. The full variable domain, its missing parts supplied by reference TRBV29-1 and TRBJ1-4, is SAVISQKPSRDICQRGTSLTIQCQVDSQVTMMFWYRQQPGQSLTLIATANQGSEATYESGFVIDKFPISRPNLTFSTLTVSNMSPEDSSIYLCSVVSGNEKLFFGSGTQLSVL.

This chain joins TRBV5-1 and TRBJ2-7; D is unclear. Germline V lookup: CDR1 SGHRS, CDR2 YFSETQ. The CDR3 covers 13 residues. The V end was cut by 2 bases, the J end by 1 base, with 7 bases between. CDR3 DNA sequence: TGCGCCAGCAGCTTAGGCAAATCCTACGAGCAGTACTTC. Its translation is CASSLGKSYEQYF. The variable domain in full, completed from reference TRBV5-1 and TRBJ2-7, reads KAGVTQTPRYLIKTRGQQVTLSCSPISGHRSVSWYQQTPGQGLQFLFEYFSETQRNKGNFPGRFSGRQFSNSRSEMNVSTLELGDSALYLCASSLGKSYEQYFGPGTRLTVT.

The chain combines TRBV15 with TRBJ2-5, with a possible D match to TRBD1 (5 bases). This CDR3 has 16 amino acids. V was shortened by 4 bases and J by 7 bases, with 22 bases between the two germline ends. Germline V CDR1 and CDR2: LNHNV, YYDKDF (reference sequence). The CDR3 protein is CATSIRDWVHLGTQYF. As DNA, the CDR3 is TGTGCCACCAGCATCAGGGATTGGGTTCATTTAGGGACCCAGTACTTC.

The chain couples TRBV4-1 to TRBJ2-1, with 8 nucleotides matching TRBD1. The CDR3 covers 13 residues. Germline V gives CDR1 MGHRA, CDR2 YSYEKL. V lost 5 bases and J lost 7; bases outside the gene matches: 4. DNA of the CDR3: TGCGCCAGCAGCTTACAGGGGGAGAATGAGCAGTTCTTC. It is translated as CASSLQGENEQFF.

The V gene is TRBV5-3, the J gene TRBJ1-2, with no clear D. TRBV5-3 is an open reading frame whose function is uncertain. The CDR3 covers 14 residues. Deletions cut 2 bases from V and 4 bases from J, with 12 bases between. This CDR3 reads CARSFPGFSYGYTF. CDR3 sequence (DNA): TGTGCCAGAAGCTTTCCCGGGTTTAGCTATGGCTACACCTTC.

The CDR3 DNA sequence: TGTGCCAGCAGTGCAGGGCGCGATCAGCCCCAGCATTTT. Amino acid sequence: CASSAGRDQPQHF. The rearrangement uses TRBV2 and TRBJ1-5; the D gene is possibly TRBD1 (5 bases). Germline CDR1 reads SNHLY; CDR2 reads FYNNEI. V gave up 4 bases and J gave up 5 bases, with 9 bases separating them. CDR3 size: 13 residues.

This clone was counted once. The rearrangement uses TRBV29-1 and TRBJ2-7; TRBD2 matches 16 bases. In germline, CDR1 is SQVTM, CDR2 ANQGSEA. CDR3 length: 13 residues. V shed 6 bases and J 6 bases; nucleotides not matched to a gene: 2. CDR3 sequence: CSVGLAGGSEQYF. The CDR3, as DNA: TGCAGCGTGGGACTAGCGGGGGGGTCCGAGCAGTACTTC.

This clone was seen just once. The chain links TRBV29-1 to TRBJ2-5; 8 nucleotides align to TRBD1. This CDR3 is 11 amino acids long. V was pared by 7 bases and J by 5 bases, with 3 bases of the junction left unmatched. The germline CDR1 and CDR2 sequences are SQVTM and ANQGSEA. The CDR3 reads CSAQGAETQYF. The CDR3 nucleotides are TGCAGCGCCCAGGGGGCTGAGACCCAGTACTTC.

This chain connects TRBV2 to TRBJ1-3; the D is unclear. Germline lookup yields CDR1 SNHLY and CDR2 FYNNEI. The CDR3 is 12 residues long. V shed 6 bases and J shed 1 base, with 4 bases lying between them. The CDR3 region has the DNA TGTGCCAGCAGAGCTTCTGGAAACACCATATATTTT. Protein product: CASRASGNTIYF.

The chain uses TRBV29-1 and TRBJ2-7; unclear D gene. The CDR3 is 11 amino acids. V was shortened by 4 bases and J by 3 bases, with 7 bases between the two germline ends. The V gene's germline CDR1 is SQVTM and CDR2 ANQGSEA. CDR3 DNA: TGCAGCGTTGTACATCTCTACGAGCAGTACTTC. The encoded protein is CSVVHLYEQYF.

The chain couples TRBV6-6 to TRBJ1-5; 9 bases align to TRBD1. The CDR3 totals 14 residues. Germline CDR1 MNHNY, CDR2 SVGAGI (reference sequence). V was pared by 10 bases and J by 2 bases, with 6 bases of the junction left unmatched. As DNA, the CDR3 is TGTGCCACTAAAACAGGGGGCGGCAATCAGCCCCAGCATTTT. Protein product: CATKTGGGNQPQHF.

The CDR3 region has the DNA TGTGCCAGCAGGTGGGACAGGGGCTCCAACTACGAGCAGTACTTC. It encodes CASRWDRGSNYEQYF. This sequence joins TRBV6-5 and TRBJ2-7, with 10 bases fitting TRBD1. V was clipped by 6 bases and J by 3 bases; unmatched bases: 8. In germline, CDR1 is MNHEY, CDR2 SVGAGI. CDR3 length equals 15 residues.

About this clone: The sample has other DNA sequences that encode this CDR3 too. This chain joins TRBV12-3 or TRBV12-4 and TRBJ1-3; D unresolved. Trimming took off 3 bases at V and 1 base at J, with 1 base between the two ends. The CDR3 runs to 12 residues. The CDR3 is CASSLSGNTIYF. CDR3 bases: TGTGCCAGCAGTTTGTCTGGAAACACCATATATTTT.

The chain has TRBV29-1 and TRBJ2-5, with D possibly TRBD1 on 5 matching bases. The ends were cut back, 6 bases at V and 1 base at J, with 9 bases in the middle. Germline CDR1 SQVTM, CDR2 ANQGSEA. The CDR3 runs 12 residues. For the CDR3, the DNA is TGCAGCGTCAAGACAGTCCAAGAGACCCAGTACTTC. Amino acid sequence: CSVKTVQETQYF.

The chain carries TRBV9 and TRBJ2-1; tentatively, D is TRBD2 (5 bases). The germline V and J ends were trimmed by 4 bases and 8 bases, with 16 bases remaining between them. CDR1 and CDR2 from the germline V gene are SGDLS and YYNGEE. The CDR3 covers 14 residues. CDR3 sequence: CASSTTRAADEQFF. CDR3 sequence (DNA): TGTGCCAGCAGCACCACGCGGGCGGCGGATGAGCAGTTCTTC. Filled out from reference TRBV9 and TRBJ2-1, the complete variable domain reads DSGVTQTPKHLITATGQRVTLRCSPRSGDLSVYWYQQSLDQGLQFLIQYYNGEERAKGNILERFSAQQFPDLHSELNLSSLELGDSALYFCASSTTRAADEQFFGPGTRLTVL.

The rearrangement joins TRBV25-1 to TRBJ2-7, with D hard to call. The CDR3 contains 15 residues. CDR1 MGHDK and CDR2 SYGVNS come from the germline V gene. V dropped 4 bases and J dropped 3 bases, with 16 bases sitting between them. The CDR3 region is CASSVATPADYEQYF. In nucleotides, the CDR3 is TGTGCCAGCAGTGTTGCGACCCCGGCGGACTACGAGCAGTACTTC.

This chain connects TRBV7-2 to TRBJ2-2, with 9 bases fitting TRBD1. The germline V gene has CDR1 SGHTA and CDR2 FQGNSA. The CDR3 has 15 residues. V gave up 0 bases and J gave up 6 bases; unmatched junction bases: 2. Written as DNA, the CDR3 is TGTGCCAGCAGCTTAGCCGGGACAGGGTCCGGGGAGCTGTTTTTT. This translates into CASSLAGTGSGELFF.

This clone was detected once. CDR3 amino acids: CASSVRTGNTEAFF. The DNA of the CDR3 is TGTGCCAGCAGTGTACGGACAGGGAACACTGAAGCTTTCTTT. This chain links TRBV2 with TRBJ1-1; TRBD1 matches 7 bases. Germline-derived CDR1 and CDR2 are SNHLY and FYNNEI. The length of the CDR3 is 14 residues. V gave up 4 bases and J gave up 1 base; unmatched junction bases: 3.

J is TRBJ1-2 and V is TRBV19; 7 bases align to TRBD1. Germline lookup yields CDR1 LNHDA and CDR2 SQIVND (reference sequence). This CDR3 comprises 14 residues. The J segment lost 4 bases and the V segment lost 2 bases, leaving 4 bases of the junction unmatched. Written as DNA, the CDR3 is TGTGCCAGTAGTATATGGGGACAGATCTATGGCTACACCTTC. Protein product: CASSIWGQIYGYTF.

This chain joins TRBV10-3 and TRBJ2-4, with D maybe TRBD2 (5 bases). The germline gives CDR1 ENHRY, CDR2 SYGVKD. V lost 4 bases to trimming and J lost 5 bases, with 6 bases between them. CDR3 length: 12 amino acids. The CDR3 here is CAISAEENIQYF. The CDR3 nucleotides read TGTGCCATCAGTGCGGAGGAAAACATTCAGTACTTC.